These 9 T cell receptor beta chains came from one sample sequenced in a study of regulatory and conventional T cells in RAG deficiency. Only in-frame clones appear in the TCRdb table, and some are missing; sequencing was by immunoSEQ multiplex PCR. Among more than 20,000 clones listed, just under 95% were seen once. Conventional CD4+ T cells were sorted from blood as CD25-low CD127-high cells. Separately, the same data were catalogued under a study of regulatory T cells. As that report states: Amplification used 52 TRBV primers and 13 TRBJ primers.

Sequencing was performed on CD4+ T cells sorted from blood. Every receptor here comes from a human donor in good health.

The chain carries TRBV6-5 and TRBJ2-1; TRBD2 matches at 13 bases. Germline V lookup: CDR1 MNHEY, CDR2 SVGAGI. Unmatched junction bases numbered 5, after V lost 6 bases and J lost 6 bases. The CDR3 is 15 residues long. The CDR3 coding sequence is TGTGCCAGCAGAACTAGCGGGGGGGCCTTCAATGAGCAGTTCTTC. This gives the protein CASRTSGGAFNEQFF.

The sample holds one count of this clone. CDR3: CASSAGTGDGYTF. For the CDR3, the DNA is TGTGCCAGCAGTGCCGGGACAGGGGACGGCTACACCTTC. The rearrangement uses TRBV6-1 and TRBJ1-2; 10 bases agree with TRBD1. Germline V gives CDR1 MNHNS, CDR2 SASEGT. The trim removed 4 bases at V and 8 bases at J, leaving 4 bases unmatched. This CDR3 spans 13 amino acids.

The chain joins TRBV18 to TRBJ2-3; 7 positions match TRBD1. Trimming took 1 base from V and 5 from J; bases not matched to a gene: 9. Germline CDR1 and CDR2: KGHSH and LQKENI. This CDR3 has 16 amino acids. The CDR3 loop is CASSPLETGSGDTQYF. The CDR3, as DNA: TGTGCCAGCTCACCACTCGAGACAGGGTCGGGAGATACGCAGTATTTT.

The V and J genes are TRBV28 and TRBJ1-2; no definite D call. The V end was cut by 10 bases, the J end by 7 bases, with 13 bases between. CDR3 length equals 11 residues. Germline V CDR1 and CDR2: MDHEN, SYDVKM. The CDR3 nucleotides are TGTGCCACCCAAACATTAGGTGGCTACACCTTC. Amino acid sequence: CATQTLGGYTF.

The CDR3 nucleotides are TGTGCCAGCAGCCAAGATTCGGGTAGCGGGACAGATACGCAGTATTTT. As protein: CASSQDSGSGTDTQYF. The chain joins TRBV4-2 to TRBJ2-3; 7 bases map to TRBD2. Germline V gene sequence: CDR1 LGHNA, CDR2 YNFKEQ. V lost 0 bases, J lost 3 bases, and 6 bases stayed unmatched. The CDR3 extends over 16 amino acids.

Written as DNA, the CDR3 is TGTGCCACCGGACAGGGGAATACGTACACTGAAGCTTTCTTT. Protein sequence: CATGQGNTYTEAFF. The J gene is TRBJ1-1, the V gene TRBV28; 9 positions agree with TRBD1. Germline trimming cut 10 bases from V and 3 bases from J; bases unmatched to any gene: 9. Germline loops: CDR1 MDHEN, CDR2 SYDVKM. The CDR3 length is 14 residues.

The chain joins TRBV7-2 to TRBJ1-5; no definite D call. The CDR3 consists of 12 residues. V lost 5 bases, J lost 1 base, and 3 bases lay in between. Germline lookup yields CDR1 SGHTA and CDR2 FQGNSA. The CDR3 region is CASSVSNQPQHF. The DNA for the CDR3 is TGTGCCAGCAGCGTAAGCAATCAGCCCCAGCATTTT.

V gene TRBV19 combines with J gene TRBJ2-4; no definite D call. The CDR3 has 14 residues. The germline V gene has CDR1 LNHDA and CDR2 SQIVND (reference sequence). V gave up 0 bases and J gave up 4 bases, with 7 bases separating them. CDR3 residues: CASSIDESKNIQYF. As DNA, the CDR3 is TGTGCCAGTAGTATAGACGAATCAAAAAACATTCAGTACTTC.

The V gene is TRBV5-1, the J gene TRBJ1-3, with D maybe TRBD1 (5 bases). This CDR3 comprises 15 residues. Trimming shortened V by 3 bases and J by 0 bases, and 10 bases separated the two germline ends. Germline values: CDR1 SGHRS, CDR2 YFSETQ. The CDR3 region is CASSSGLASGNTIYF. CDR3 in DNA: TGCGCCAGCAGCTCGGGACTGGCCTCTGGAAACACCATATATTTT.